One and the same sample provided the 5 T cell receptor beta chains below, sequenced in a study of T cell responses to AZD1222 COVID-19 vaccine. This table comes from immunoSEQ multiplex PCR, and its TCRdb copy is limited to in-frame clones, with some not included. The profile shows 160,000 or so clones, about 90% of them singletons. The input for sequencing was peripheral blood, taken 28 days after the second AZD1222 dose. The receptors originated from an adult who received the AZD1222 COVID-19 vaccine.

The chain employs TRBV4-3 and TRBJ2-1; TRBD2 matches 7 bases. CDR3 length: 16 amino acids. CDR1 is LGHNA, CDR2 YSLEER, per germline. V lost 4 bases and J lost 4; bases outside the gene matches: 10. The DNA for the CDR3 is TGCGCCAGCAGCCCCACACTGGGAGGGAGTTACAATGAGCAGTTCTTC. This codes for CASSPTLGGSYNEQFF.

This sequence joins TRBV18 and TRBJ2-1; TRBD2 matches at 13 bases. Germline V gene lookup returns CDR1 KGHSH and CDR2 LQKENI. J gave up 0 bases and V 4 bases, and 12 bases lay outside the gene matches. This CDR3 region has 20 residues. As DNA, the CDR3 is TGTGCCAGCTCACAGTTTCCGGGACTAGCGGGACTAGACTCCTACAATGAGCAGTTCTTC. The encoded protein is CASSQFPGLAGLDSYNEQFF.

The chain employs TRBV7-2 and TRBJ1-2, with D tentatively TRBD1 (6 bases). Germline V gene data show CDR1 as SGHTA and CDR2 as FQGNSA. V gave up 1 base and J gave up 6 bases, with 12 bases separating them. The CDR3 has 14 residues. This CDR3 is CASSLGQAQHGYTF. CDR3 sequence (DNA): TGTGCCAGCAGCTTAGGACAGGCCCAGCATGGCTACACCTTC.

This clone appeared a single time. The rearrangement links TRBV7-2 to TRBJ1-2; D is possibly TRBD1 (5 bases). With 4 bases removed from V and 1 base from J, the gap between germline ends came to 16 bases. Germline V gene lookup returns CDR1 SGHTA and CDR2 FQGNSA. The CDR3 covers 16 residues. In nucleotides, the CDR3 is TGTGCCAGCAGCTCCACCATAGGGCAGGGTAACTATGGCTACACCTTC. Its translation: CASSSTIGQGNYGYTF.

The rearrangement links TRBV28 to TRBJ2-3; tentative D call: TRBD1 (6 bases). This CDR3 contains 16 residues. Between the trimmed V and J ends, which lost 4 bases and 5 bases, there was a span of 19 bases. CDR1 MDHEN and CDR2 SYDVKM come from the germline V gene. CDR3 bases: TGTGCCAGCAGTTCCCCCCCCAGGGGAAGTGGAGATACGCAGTATTTT. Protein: CASSSPPRGSGDTQYF.